This T cell receptor (beta chain) was profiled in a study of identical twins (dated by TCRdb to the mid-2010s). For the wider study: TCR alpha and beta repertoires from monozygotic twins, unrelated adults of various ages and cord blood were deep-sequenced to test whether fetal clonotypes persist. To rule out contamination, the twin experiments were replicated at different times with different library preparation protocols. Overall results and qualifications from the work: Conclusions relied on cross-sectional statistical analysis, since the same donors could not be followed over many years. Zero-insertion analyses could be partly confounded by invariant T cells such as MAIT and iNKT, though diverse VJ usage argued against such confounding for most clonotypes. Fewer insertions were carried by abundant cord blood beta clonotypes; a weaker similar trend was observed in young adult naive repertoires, while no such trend was observed in memory repertoires. Compared with coincidental sharing between unrelated individuals, out-of-frame TCR alpha sequences shared between twins had an excess of sequences with low generation probability. In beta out-of-frame sequences, excess twin sharing was weaker, because having fewer shared sequences lowered the signal-to-noise ratio. Recombination models systematically underestimated out-of-frame TCR alpha sharing in monozygotic twins but agreed with sharing between unrelated individuals.

The library was produced with 5' RACE. Sequencing was carried out with an Illumina HiSeq 2000. Template switching introduced a universal primer binding site; the final cDNA contained a unique molecular identifier, enabling accurate counting of TCR cDNA molecules. Specific primers in the conserved constant-segment region were used to synthesize first-strand cDNA for the TCR alpha and beta chains. Each cDNA library was double barcoded, with a SMART-Mk sample barcode plus Illumina barcodes, to control for contamination. TruSeq adapter sequences and Illumina sample barcodes were added in two successive PCR steps. The Illumina HiSeq platform was used with custom primers to sequence TCR alpha and beta cDNA libraries. The authors processed their data as follows. MiGEC processed the raw reads to extract unique molecular identifiers, while MiXCR was used to determine the CDR3 positions. Recombination models were inferred per individual with the repgenHMM and IGoR tools using an EM algorithm. Shared clonotype analysis was performed with the tcR package in R, normalizing sharing by the product of cloneset sizes. Out-of-frame nonproductive sequences were analyzed to study raw recombination free of thymic and clonal selection effects. The public reads were quality trimmed at Q25 with fastp and then assembled into clones with MiXCR by TCRdb, keeping productive beta chains. Rows matching on CDR3 protein sequence are summarized as one entry with the most common DNA and genes. In this record, the V and J calls reflect TCRdb's handling and not the investigators' own analysis. Counted in this sample were 690,000 or so distinct CDR3 sequences; roughly 8% of them appeared once. The ten largest clones represent approximately 0.96% of the sample.

After removal of 3 bases from V and 0 bases from J, the junction retains 11 bases not matched to a gene. From its cysteine to its phenylalanine, the CDR3 spans 18 amino acids. Of all the DNA, just the CDR3 is kept, 54 bases in frame from base 1. In the germline V gene, CDR1 corresponds to KGHDR and CDR2 to SFDVKD. This clonotype was detected ten times or more. Its specific antigen is unknown. No base qualities exist here, and no much larger clone lies one base off it. Every donor in the study was a healthy Caucasian. The twin cohort consisted of three pairs of female monozygotic twins, all aged roughly 18 to 29 years. Peripheral blood mononuclear cells were used as the source from which RNA for TCR libraries was isolated. The same data also contributed to another study, on yellow fever vaccine responses in identical twins. Per that second paper: The T cell response to vaccination in identical twins was reported by the authors to appear partly convergent and partly personalized. In identical twins, the study followed T cell clones that responded to the vaccine with precision.

The receptor comes from a woman aged 18 to 35 in good health. Sequencing was carried out using PBMCs. The rearrangement joined TRBV24-1 to TRBJ2-3; the central 7 bases match TRBD2. The CDR3 corresponds to CATSDPTGLAASTDTQYF. The nucleotide sequence reads as follows: TGTGCCACCAGTGATCCAACTGGTCTAGCGGCAAGCACAGATACGCAGTATTTT.